This TCR beta chain was retrieved from a study of cytomegalovirus exposure and HLA in healthy donors. In the PCR, 60 Vbeta and 13 Jbeta primers were used. In the original analysis: Later reanalysis found roughly 80 million unique TCR beta chains, around 10 million of them shared. TCRdb's table, derived via immunoSEQ multiplex PCR, lists solely in-frame clones and lacks some. V, J and clone size were drawn from that table, and D and trimming were deduced from the DNA. The sample includes about 110,000 clones, approximately 70% of them seen just once. The CDR3 has 15 amino acids. After removal of 6 bases from V and 2 bases from J, the junction contained 9 bases not matched to a gene. The germline V gene has CDR1 SQVTM and CDR2 ANQGSEA. Study-wide points: Specificity for CMV antigens was confirmed in vitro for three of the CMV-associated chains.

This clone was seen a handful of times. Its antigen is still unknown. Sequencing used PBMCs. The receptor was derived from a man aged 40-50 years in good health and CMV-seropositive. The rearrangement joins TRBV29-1 to TRBJ2-1, with 8 bases matching TRBD2. This chain's CDR3 is CSVPIAGRAYNEQFF. In DNA form, the CDR3 reads TGCAGCGTGCCAATAGCGGGAAGGGCCTACAATGAGCAGTTCTTC.